These 27 T cell receptor beta chains originate from one sample sequenced in a study of OX40 agonist ivuxolimab in advanced cancers. Using immunoSEQ multiplex PCR, the repertoire was profiled, and TCRdb retains in-frame clones only, with some absent. The table shows some 100,000 clones, with 75% to 95% occurring only once. The source material was CD4+ or CD8+ T cells sorted from blood, sampled in a trial of the OX40 agonist ivuxolimab. Receptor source: an adult with an advanced solid tumor such as melanoma, head and neck, liver or kidney cancer.

The chain uses TRBV14 and TRBJ2-7, with unresolved D. CDR1 and CDR2 from the germline V gene are SGHDN and FVKESK. The CDR3 covers 14 residues. Trimming pared 1 base from V and 6 bases from J, leaving 13 bases between. The CDR3 protein is CASSQGIATAEQYF. The DNA for the CDR3 is TGTGCCAGCAGCCAAGGAATAGCAACGGCCGAGCAGTACTTC. The full variable domain, rest sourced from reference TRBV14 and TRBJ2-7, is EAGVTQFPSHSVIEKGQTVTLRCDPISGHDNLYWYRRVMGKEIKFLLHFVKESKQDESGMPNNRFLAERTGGTYSTLKVQPAELEDSGVYFCASSQGIATAEQYFGPGTRLTVT.

The chain combines TRBV28 with TRBJ2-7; 13 bases align to TRBD2. After removal of 6 bases from V and 3 bases from J, the junction contained 17 bases not matched to a gene. CDR3 length: 19 residues. Germline V lookup: CDR1 MDHEN, CDR2 SYDVKM. The CDR3 coding sequence is TGTGCCAGCAGCGAATCAATCACTGGACTAGCGGGAGTTGTCTACGAGCAGTACTTC. Its protein product is CASSESITGLAGVVYEQYF.

The rearrangement links TRBV7-8 to TRBJ1-2; D remains unclear. Trimming cost V 0 bases and J 5 bases, with 10 bases left between them. The CDR3 is 14 residues long. The V gene's germline CDR1 is SGHVS and CDR2 FQNEAQ. The CDR3 bases are TGTGCCAGCAGCTTAGCGGACGGAAATTATGGCTACACCTTC. Encoded protein: CASSLADGNYGYTF.

This clone has only a few counts. The rearrangement uses TRBV5-1 and TRBJ2-5, with D unclear. The germline V gene encodes CDR1 SGHRS and CDR2 YFSETQ. V lost 0 bases and J 6 bases, leaving 9 bases between the germline ends. The CDR3 contains 13 residues. The CDR3 DNA is TGCGCCAGCAGCTTGGGACCTCAGCAGACCCAGTACTTC. Protein product: CASSLGPQQTQYF.

This chain links TRBV27 with TRBJ1-4, with D unresolved. Between the trimmed V and J ends, which lost 6 bases and 4 bases, there was a span of 9 bases. CDR1 MNHEY and CDR2 SMNVEV come from the germline V gene (reference sequence). This CDR3 is 13 amino acids long. In DNA form, the CDR3 reads TGTGCCAGCAGACGCAACAGTAATGAAAAACTGTTTTTT. Protein sequence: CASRRNSNEKLFF. Full variable domain (missing parts from reference TRBV27 and TRBJ1-4): EAQVTQNPRYLITVTGKKLTVTCSQNMNHEYMSWYRQDPGLGLRQIYYSMNVEVTDKGDVPEGYKVSRKEKRNFPLILESPSPNQTSLYFCASRRNSNEKLFFGSGTQLSVL.

The chain couples TRBV30 to TRBJ1-1, with D perhaps TRBD1 (5 bases). The germline gives CDR1 GTSNPN, CDR2 SVGIG (reference sequence). The CDR3 spans 9 residues. V was pared by 4 bases and J by 9 bases, with 6 bases between. CDR3 sequence (DNA): TGTGCCTGGACAGGGAAAGCTTTCTTT. Translating gives CAWTGKAFF.

The chain has TRBV11-2 and TRBJ2-5; TRBD2 matches 8 bases. V shed 1 base and J 5 bases; nucleotides not matched to a gene: 6. The CDR3 is 15 residues long. Germline CDR1 and CDR2: SGHAT and FQNNGV. The CDR3 nucleotides are TGTGCCAGCAGCTTAGTCCCGGGAGGGCTGGAGACCCAGTACTTC. It encodes CASSLVPGGLETQYF.

The chain employs TRBV15 and TRBJ1-3; D gene ambiguous. CDR3 length: 16 residues. V lost 0 bases and J lost 0, with 9 bases in between. CDR1 is LNHNV and CDR2 is YYDKDF in the germline V gene (reference sequence). CDR3 bases: TGTGCCACCAGCAGAGAGGCGGTGGGCTCTGGAAACACCATATATTTT. Protein sequence: CATSREAVGSGNTIYF. Full variable domain (missing parts from reference TRBV15 and TRBJ1-3): DAMVIQNPRYQVTQFGKPVTLSCSQTLNHNVMYWYQQKSSQAPKLLFHYYDKDFNNEADTPDNFQSRRPNTSFCFLDIRSPGLGDTAMYLCATSREAVGSGNTIYFGEGSWLTVV.

The rearrangement joins TRBV6-5 to TRBJ2-3; D is possibly TRBD1 (6 bases). Trimming took off 4 bases at V and 2 bases at J, with 13 bases between the two ends. This CDR3 is 15 amino acids long. Per the germline V gene, CDR1 is MNHEY and CDR2 is SVGAGI. CDR3 region: CASSLDRLFTDTQYF. The CDR3 nucleotides read TGTGCCAGCAGTTTGGACAGACTTTTCACAGATACGCAGTATTTT.

The chain joins TRBV11-2 to TRBJ1-1, with TRBD1 matching 9 bases. V was pared by 4 bases and J by 0 bases, with 0 bases of the junction left unmatched. The CDR3 covers 14 residues. Germline CDR1 and CDR2: SGHAT and FQNNGV. The CDR3 reads CASSWTGVNTEAFF. The CDR3 nucleotides read TGTGCCAGCAGCTGGACAGGGGTGAACACTGAAGCTTTCTTT.

V usage is TRBV2 and J usage is TRBJ2-5, with 7 bases aligning to TRBD2. The CDR3 totals 13 residues. The V and J ends lost 6 bases and 4 bases, in that order; junction bases with no gene match: 5. Germline assignment: CDR1 SNHLY and CDR2 FYNNEI. CDR3 protein: CASSMGLRETQYF. CDR3 sequence (DNA): TGTGCCAGCAGCATGGGACTAAGAGAGACCCAGTACTTC.

The gene calls are TRBV27 and TRBJ2-7, with D uncertain. The CDR3 is 15 residues long. CDR1 is MNHEY and CDR2 is SMNVEV in the germline V gene (reference sequence). Trimming stripped 5 bases from V and 6 bases from J, with 20 bases between. This CDR3 reads CASSRVSRTLGEQYF. The DNA of the CDR3 is TGTGCCAGCAGTCGGGTTAGCCGGACGTTGGGCGAGCAGTACTTC.

This rearrangement joins TRBV5-1 to TRBJ2-5; 12 bases line up with TRBD2. Germline-derived CDR1 and CDR2 are SGHRS and YFSETQ. V lost 0 bases, J lost 5 bases, and 8 bases stayed unmatched. The CDR3 has 17 amino acids. CDR3 in DNA: TGCGCCAGCAGCTTGGGGCTAGCGGGAGGGTTGATCGAGACCCAGTACTTC. It translates to CASSLGLAGGLIETQYF.

The chain uses TRBV7-2 and TRBJ2-5; 13 bases are shared with TRBD2. Germline V gene lookup returns CDR1 SGHTA and CDR2 FQGNSA. The CDR3 has 16 amino acids. V lost 5 bases and J lost 4; bases outside the gene matches: 7. The CDR3 reads CASSPPGLAGPETQYF. The CDR3 DNA is TGTGCCAGCAGCCCCCCGGGACTAGCGGGACCAGAGACCCAGTACTTC.

A single count supports this clone. This chain links TRBV18 with TRBJ2-5, with TRBD1 matching over 7 bases. With 4 bases clipped from V and 2 bases from J, the junction kept 4 bases outside the gene matches. The CDR3 has 14 residues. In germline, CDR1 is KGHSH, CDR2 LQKENI. CDR3 bases: TGTGCCAGCTCACTTCCGACAGGGCAAGAGACCCAGTACTTC. Translating gives CASSLPTGQETQYF.

The CDR3 sequence is CASSLVAGAGNTIYF. The CDR3 DNA is TGCGCCAGCAGCTTGGTGGCAGGTGCTGGAAACACCATATATTTT. The chain is built from TRBV5-1 and TRBJ1-3; D gene uncertain. This CDR3 is built from 15 residues. With 0 bases removed from V and 2 bases from J, the gap between germline ends came to 9 bases. The germline gives CDR1 SGHRS, CDR2 YFSETQ.

The chain employs TRBV19 and TRBJ2-7, with D possibly called TRBD1 or TRBD2 (5 bases each). This CDR3 has 13 amino acids. Trimming removed 4 bases from V and 6 bases from J, with 13 bases in between. From germline, CDR1 is LNHDA and CDR2 SQIVND (reference sequence). In DNA form, the CDR3 reads TGTGCCAGTAGTAGTGTCAGGGACGGCGAGCAGTACTTC. This sequence encodes CASSSVRDGEQYF.

V gene TRBV5-8 combines with J gene TRBJ1-5, with TRBD1 identical over 9 bases. Germline CDR1 and CDR2: SGHTS and YDEGEE. CDR3 length equals 15 residues. After removal of 5 bases from V and 8 bases from J, the junction contained 11 bases not matched to a gene. The CDR3 loop reads CASRTPGQGIKPQHF. The CDR3 DNA reads TGTGCCAGCAGGACGCCGGGACAGGGCATCAAGCCCCAGCATTTT. Variable domain in full (rest from reference TRBV5-8 and TRBJ1-5): EAGVTQSPTHLIKTRGQQATLRCSPISGHTSVYWYQQALGLGLQFLLWYDEGEERNRGNFPPRFSGRQFPNYSSELNVNALELEDSALYLCASRTPGQGIKPQHFGDGTRLSIL.

The chain combines TRBV5-1 with TRBJ1-5, with D maybe TRBD1 (6 bases). Germline CDR1 and CDR2: SGHRS and YFSETQ. The V gene lost 0 bases and the J gene lost 2 bases, with 6 bases spanning the gap. This CDR3 comprises 14 residues. The CDR3 coding sequence is TGCGCCAGCAGCTTGGAGGGGGGCAATCAGCCCCAGCATTTT. It codes for CASSLEGGNQPQHF.

The CDR3 DNA reads as TGTGCCAGCAGTTTCGTGGACAGATACTACGGTTTGGCTGAAGCTTTCTTT. It yields the protein CASSFVDRYYGLAEAFF. The chain carries TRBV28 and TRBJ1-1, with D tentatively TRBD1 (6 bases). The germline V gene has CDR1 MDHEN and CDR2 SYDVKM. V was clipped by 3 bases and J by 6 bases, with 23 bases between them. The length of the CDR3 is 17 residues.

V usage is TRBV5-1 and J usage is TRBJ2-3, with D perhaps matching TRBD2 (6 bases). V lost 0 bases, J lost 3 bases, and 11 bases lay in between. Germline values: CDR1 SGHRS, CDR2 YFSETQ. The CDR3 runs 15 residues. CDR3 nucleotide sequence: TGCGCCAGCAGCTTGGAGGGGACTGGTACAGATACGCAGTATTTT. This gives the protein CASSLEGTGTDTQYF. The full variable domain, completed using reference TRBV5-1 and TRBJ2-3, is KAGVTQTPRYLIKTRGQQVTLSCSPISGHRSVSWYQQTPGQGLQFLFEYFSETQRNKGNFPGRFSGRQFSNSRSEMNVSTLELGDSALYLCASSLEGTGTDTQYFGPGTRLTVL.

The chain joins TRBV5-8 to TRBJ2-7; 11 nucleotides agree with TRBD1. J was trimmed by 6 bases and V by 3 bases; bases with no gene match: 8. The CDR3 runs 15 residues. Germline V lookup: CDR1 SGHTS, CDR2 YDEGEE. CDR3 residues: CASSSGTGGLGEQYF. The CDR3 nucleotides are TGTGCCAGCAGCTCCGGGACAGGGGGTTTAGGCGAGCAGTACTTC. Filled out from reference TRBV5-8 and TRBJ2-7, the complete variable domain reads EAGVTQSPTHLIKTRGQQATLRCSPISGHTSVYWYQQALGLGLQFLLWYDEGEERNRGNFPPRFSGRQFPNYSSELNVNALELEDSALYLCASSSGTGGLGEQYFGPGTRLTVT.

The chain employs TRBV5-6 and TRBJ2-7, with TRBD1 matching over 9 bases. This CDR3 has 16 residues. Germline assignment: CDR1 SGHDT and CDR2 YYEEEE. V dropped 6 bases and J dropped 6; count of bases not matched to a gene: 16. CDR3 residues: CASTRLRDRAFFEQYF. In DNA form, the CDR3 reads TGTGCCAGCACCCGCTTGCGGGACAGGGCCTTTTTCGAGCAGTACTTC. Supplemented by reference TRBV5-6 and TRBJ2-7, the full variable domain reads DAGVTQSPTHLIKTRGQQVTLRCSPKSGHDTVSWYQQALGQGPQFIFQYYEEEERQRGNFPDRFSGHQFPNYSSELNVNALLLGDSALYLCASTRLRDRAFFEQYFGPGTRLTVT.

J is TRBJ2-3 and V is TRBV18; D is uncertain. Deletions cut 2 bases from V and 6 bases from J, with 9 bases between. The CDR3 is made up of 13 amino acids. Germline V gives CDR1 KGHSH, CDR2 LQKENI. CDR3 residues: CASSPSLSDTQYF. The CDR3 nucleotides read TGTGCCAGCTCACCATCACTCTCGGATACGCAGTATTTT.

The chain recombines TRBV15 with TRBJ2-2; 11 bases map to TRBD2. The J segment lost 6 bases and the V segment lost 3 bases, leaving 9 bases of the junction unmatched. The CDR3 is 17 amino acids. The germline gives CDR1 LNHNV, CDR2 YYDKDF (reference sequence). In nucleotides, the CDR3 is TGTGCCACCAGCAGGGAGGGACTAGCGGAGGGGGCCGGGGAGCTGTTTTTT. Translation gives CATSREGLAEGAGELFF.

This chain uses TRBV5-8 with TRBJ2-5, with TRBD1 identical over 9 bases. Germline CDR1 reads SGHTS; CDR2 reads YDEGEE. The CDR3 contains 14 residues. J was trimmed by 2 bases and V by 5 bases; bases with no gene match: 4. In DNA, the CDR3 is TGTGCCAGCAGTAGGGACAGGGCACAAGAGACCCAGTACTTC. As protein: CASSRDRAQETQYF.

This clone was counted a single time. J is TRBJ2-2 and V is TRBV5-1; 7 bases align to TRBD1. With 4 bases clipped from V and 3 bases from J, the junction kept 3 bases outside the gene matches. Germline V gene lookup returns CDR1 SGHRS and CDR2 YFSETQ. The CDR3 loop spans 14 amino acids. CDR3 region: CASSQQGYTGELFF. CDR3 DNA: TGCGCCAGCAGCCAACAGGGGTACACCGGGGAGCTGTTTTTT. Complete variable domain (other parts from reference TRBV5-1 and TRBJ2-2): KAGVTQTPRYLIKTRGQQVTLSCSPISGHRSVSWYQQTPGQGLQFLFEYFSETQRNKGNFPGRFSGRQFSNSRSEMNVSTLELGDSALYLCASSQQGYTGELFFGEGSRLTVL.